The 21 T cell receptor beta chains below come from one sample, sequenced in a study of CD8 T cells in Susac syndrome. Reverse transcription used 0.5 to 1 ug RNA and random hexamers. In TCRdb, the immunoSEQ multiplex PCR reads were re-called with MiXCR into one record per CDR3 protein. The sample shows 95,000 to 150,000 distinct CDR3 sequences, just under 95% of them seen only once. Material for sequencing was CD8+ T cells from PBMCs. The origin of the receptors is a human donor with Susac syndrome.

The chain recombines TRBV27 with TRBJ2-7; tentative D call: TRBD1 (5 bases). This CDR3 is built from 15 residues. Germline-derived CDR1 and CDR2 are MNHEY and SMNVEV (reference sequence). V was shortened by 2 bases and J by 4 bases, with 15 bases between the two germline ends. Written as DNA, the CDR3 is TGTGCCAGCAGTTTAGTGTGGGCAGGGAAGTACGAGCAGTACTTC. As protein: CASSLVWAGKYEQYF.

The chain is built from TRBV3-1 and TRBJ2-5; D tentatively reads TRBD1 or TRBD2 (6 bases each). This CDR3 is 15 amino acids long. The germline V gene has CDR1 LGHDT and CDR2 YNNKEL (reference sequence). Trimming took off 7 bases at V and 2 bases at J, with 17 bases between the two ends. In nucleotides, the CDR3 is TGTGCCAGCACCGGGGGCTACCGATCGCAAGAGACCCAGTACTTC. This codes for CASTGGYRSQETQYF.

The V gene is TRBV9, the J gene TRBJ1-6, with 11 bases matching TRBD1. This CDR3 is built from 16 residues. V lost 0 bases and J lost 9; bases outside the gene matches: 5. Germline CDR1 and CDR2: SGDLS and YYNGEE. The CDR3 nucleotides are TGTGCCAGCAGCGTAGATGTGGGACAGGGGGGTTCACCCCTCCACTTT. Its translation: CASSVDVGQGGSPLHF. Using reference TRBV9 and TRBJ1-6 for the parts outside the CDR3, the full variable domain is DSGVTQTPKHLITATGQRVTLRCSPRSGDLSVYWYQQSLDQGLQFLIQYYNGEERAKGNILERFSAQQFPDLHSELNLSSLELGDSALYFCASSVDVGQGGSPLHFGNGTRLTVT.

This clonotype is a singleton in its sample. The J gene is TRBJ2-7, the V gene TRBV29-1; weak D call: TRBD1 (6 bases). This CDR3 region has 11 residues. CDR1 and CDR2 from the germline V gene are SQVTM and ANQGSEA. Trimming took 3 bases from V and 6 from J, leaving 9 bases between them. The CDR3, as DNA: TGCAGCGTTGAGCTCAGGGGCGAGCAGTACTTC. The encoded protein is CSVELRGEQYF.

The chain recombines TRBV3-1 with TRBJ2-7; possible D gene TRBD1, 6 bases. Trimming removed 6 bases at V and 0 bases at J, with 15 bases between. The CDR3 has 15 amino acids. CDR1 is LGHDT, CDR2 YNNKEL, per germline (reference sequence). This CDR3 is CASSLGLTGSYEQYF. The DNA for the CDR3 is TGTGCCAGCAGTCTCGGGCTGACAGGCTCCTACGAGCAGTACTTC.

This clonotype has only one observation. The chain is built from TRBV12-3 or TRBV12-4 and TRBJ2-7, with TRBD1 as a possible D gene (5 bases). CDR3 size: 12 residues. V was cut by 5 bases and J by 4 bases, with 9 bases left in between. This CDR3 is CASSPRDYEQYF. For the CDR3, the DNA is TGTGCCAGCAGTCCCAGGGATTACGAGCAGTACTTC.

This sequence joins TRBV29-1 and TRBJ1-1; no clear D. The CDR3 is made up of 10 amino acids. The germline V and J ends were trimmed by 6 bases and 7 bases, with 9 bases remaining between them. Germline loops: CDR1 SQVTM, CDR2 ANQGSEA. In nucleotides, the CDR3 is TGCAGCGTAACAGTGGGTGAAGCTTTCTTT. Protein product: CSVTVGEAFF.

The DNA for the CDR3 is TGCGCCAGCAGCGTCAAGCCGGCAACTAATGAAAAACTGTTTTTT. Encoded protein: CASSVKPATNEKLFF. The V gene is TRBV5-1, the J gene TRBJ1-4; no clear D gene. CDR3 size: 15 residues. Between the trimmed V and J ends, which lost 4 bases and 0 bases, there was a span of 10 bases. The germline CDR1 and CDR2 sequences are SGHRS and YFSETQ.

The CDR3 spells CSARPTGGYGYGYTF. The CDR3 DNA is TGCAGTGCCAGACCGACAGGGGGCTACGGCTATGGCTACACCTTC. The rearrangement uses TRBV20-1 and TRBJ1-2, with TRBD1 identical over 10 bases. This CDR3 is 15 amino acids long. Trimming removed 6 bases from V and 4 bases from J; junction bases left unmatched: 11. Per germline, CDR1 DFQATT and CDR2 SNEGSKA (reference sequence).

The V and J genes are TRBV4-1 and TRBJ2-3, with D possibly matching TRBD2 (6 bases). There are 15 residues in the CDR3. The V gene's germline CDR1 is MGHRA and CDR2 YSYEKL. Trimming left V 4 bases short and J 2 bases short, with 13 bases between. The CDR3 nucleotides read TGCGCCAGCAGCCTTAGCGGATATCTCACAGATACGCAGTATTTT. The encoded protein is CASSLSGYLTDTQYF.

The chain combines TRBV12-5 with TRBJ1-2; 7 bases line up with TRBD1. Germline trimming cut 5 bases from V and 8 bases from J; bases unmatched to any gene: 11. CDR1 is LGHNT and CDR2 is FRNRAP in the germline V gene. The CDR3 is 14 residues long. CDR3 nucleotide sequence: TGTGCTAGTGGTCCCCACGGACAGGTTCGCGGCTACACCTTC. Translating gives CASGPHGQVRGYTF.

The V call is TRBV29-1, the J call TRBJ1-2, with D perhaps matching TRBD1 (6 bases). The CDR3 has 16 residues. Trimming shortened V by 6 bases and J by 3 bases, and 23 bases separated the two germline ends. The germline gives CDR1 SQVTM, CDR2 ANQGSEA. The CDR3 loop reads CSVRQTGSEGYYGYTF. CDR3 coding DNA: TGCAGCGTGAGACAAACAGGGTCCGAGGGGTACTATGGCTACACCTTC.

The CDR3, as DNA: TGTGCCAGCAGTCCCGGGACAGGGGTTTCCTACGAGCAGTACTTC. This translates into CASSPGTGVSYEQYF. V gene TRBV6-5 combines with J gene TRBJ2-7; 10 bases are a match to TRBD1. V lost 5 bases and J lost 1; bases outside the gene matches: 5. CDR1 MNHEY and CDR2 SVGAGI come from the germline V gene. This CDR3 spans 15 amino acids.

V is TRBV9 and J is TRBJ2-4; TRBD2 might be the D (6 bases). Germline values: CDR1 SGDLS, CDR2 YYNGEE. This CDR3 is built from 17 residues. The V end lost 0 bases, the J end lost 3 bases, and 16 bases lay between the germline ends. Written as DNA, the CDR3 is TGTGCCAGCAGCGTAGGGGCAGGGAGGATGGACAAAAACATTCAGTACTTC. Amino acid sequence: CASSVGAGRMDKNIQYF. Full variable domain (rest looked up from reference TRBV9 and TRBJ2-4): DSGVTQTPKHLITATGQRVTLRCSPRSGDLSVYWYQQSLDQGLQFLIQYYNGEERAKGNILERFSAQQFPDLHSELNLSSLELGDSALYFCASSVGAGRMDKNIQYFGAGTRLSVL.

The chain employs TRBV3-1 and TRBJ2-3, with 7 bases matching TRBD2. J was trimmed by 4 bases and V by 4 bases; bases with no gene match: 8. Germline V lookup: CDR1 LGHDT, CDR2 YNNKEL (reference sequence). CDR3 length: 15 amino acids. CDR3 residues: CASSREGPRADTQYF. CDR3 bases: TGTGCCAGCAGCCGGGAGGGACCCCGCGCAGATACGCAGTATTTT.

This chain links TRBV4-3 with TRBJ2-1, with D possibly being TRBD2 (6 bases). The V end lost 0 bases, the J end lost 2 bases, and 23 bases lay between the germline ends. Germline loops: CDR1 LGHNA, CDR2 YSLEER. The CDR3 sequence is 20 residues long. CDR3 sequence reads: CASSQDLPGLTGGAYNEQFF. The CDR3 DNA reads TGCGCCAGCAGCCAAGATCTCCCCGGACTAACCGGAGGGGCCTACAATGAGCAGTTCTTC.

The chain links TRBV12-3 or TRBV12-4 to TRBJ1-5, with D hard to call. V was pared by 1 base and J by 4 bases, with 11 bases between. The CDR3 length is 15 residues. The CDR3 here is CASSLEGTDNQPQHF. The CDR3 nucleotides are TGTGCCAGCAGTTTAGAAGGTACAGATAATCAGCCCCAGCATTTT.

The chain carries TRBV5-1 and TRBJ2-3, with D hard to call. CDR3 size: 14 residues. V lost 0 bases to trimming and J lost 0 bases, with 5 bases between them. CDR1 is SGHRS, CDR2 YFSETQ, per germline. The CDR3 DNA sequence: TGCGCCAGCAGCTTGGGGCCGAGCACAGATACGCAGTATTTT. Amino acids: CASSLGPSTDTQYF.

The J gene is TRBJ1-6, the V gene TRBV20-1, with D uncertain. CDR3 length equals 17 residues. V lost 0 bases and J 4 bases, leaving 16 bases between the germline ends. Germline V gene sequence: CDR1 DFQATT, CDR2 SNEGSKA (reference sequence). CDR3 amino acids: CSAREVLAGAYNSPLHF. The CDR3, as DNA: TGCAGTGCTAGAGAGGTTTTGGCAGGCGCTTATAATTCACCCCTCCACTTT.

V is TRBV10-2 and J is TRBJ1-1, with D possibly TRBD1 on 5 matching bases. Between the trimmed V and J ends, which lost 2 bases and 7 bases, there was a span of 11 bases. In germline, CDR1 is WSHSY, CDR2 SAAADI. The CDR3 is 13 amino acids. The CDR3 sequence: CASSEGWGYEAFF. CDR3 sequence (DNA): TGCGCCAGCAGTGAGGGGTGGGGCTATGAAGCTTTCTTT.

This chain links TRBV14 with TRBJ1-1, with D unresolved. Germline V gene lookup returns CDR1 SGHDN and CDR2 FVKESK. The CDR3 spans 13 residues. Trimming cost V 1 base and J 3 bases, with 6 bases left between them. The CDR3 DNA is TGTGCCAGCAGCCAAGTTGACGACACTGAAGCTTTCTTT. Residues: CASSQVDDTEAFF.